Presented here are 23 T cell receptor beta chains from one specimen sequenced in a study of OX40 agonist ivuxolimab in advanced cancers. TCRdb's table, derived via immunoSEQ multiplex PCR, lists solely in-frame clones and lacks some. The data contain more than 60,000 clones, over 70% of them singletons. This specimen consisted of CD4+ or CD8+ T cells sorted from blood, obtained in a trial of the OX40 agonist ivuxolimab. The receptors shown here come from an adult with an advanced solid tumor such as melanoma, head and neck, liver or kidney cancer.

The J gene is TRBJ1-3, the V gene TRBV18; no clear D gene. This CDR3 comprises 16 residues. Germline V gene lookup returns CDR1 KGHSH and CDR2 LQKENI. V lost 3 bases and J 3 bases, leaving 15 bases between the germline ends. CDR3 in DNA: TGTGCCAGCTCACCGAACAGCCAATCGGTTGGAAACACCATATATTTT. Its protein product is CASSPNSQSVGNTIYF.

The chain links TRBV9 to TRBJ1-2, with 7 positions matching TRBD1. V lost 3 bases to trimming and J lost 2 bases; unmatched junction nucleotides: 1. The germline gives CDR1 SGDLS, CDR2 YYNGEE. CDR3 length equals 13 residues. The CDR3 loop is CASSAQGNYGYTF. CDR3 nucleotides: TGTGCCAGCAGCGCACAGGGGAACTATGGCTACACCTTC.

CDR3 sequence: CASSLVGRGTSYNEQFF. The CDR3 nucleotides are TGTGCCAGCAGCTTAGTTGGGCGGGGAACCTCCTACAATGAGCAGTTCTTC. The chain recombines TRBV7-9 with TRBJ2-1; weak D call: TRBD2 (6 bases). The CDR3 is 17 amino acids. Germline CDR1 and CDR2: SEHNR and FQNEAQ (reference sequence). V was clipped by 1 base and J by 0 bases, with 13 bases between them.

The chain employs TRBV6-4 and TRBJ2-3; 14 nucleotides agree with TRBD2. The CDR3 loop spans 16 amino acids. CDR1 and CDR2 (germline): MRHNA, SNTAGT. The V segment lost 5 bases and the J segment 3 bases; nucleotides outside the gene matches: 4. The CDR3 bases are TGTGCCAGCAGTCTTGGACTAGCGGGAGGAACAGATACGCAGTATTTT. Translating gives CASSLGLAGGTDTQYF.

The V gene is TRBV2, the J gene TRBJ1-1, with D possibly TRBD1 on 5 matching bases. V was shortened by 5 bases and J by 3 bases, with 25 bases between the two germline ends. Germline CDR1 reads SNHLY; CDR2 reads FYNNEI. The CDR3 sequence is 18 residues long. CDR3 sequence reads: CASSTRLWGLATDTEAFF. The DNA for the CDR3 is TGTGCCAGCAGTACCCGACTCTGGGGGTTGGCGACGGACACTGAAGCTTTCTTT.

This clone has more than one count but fewer than ten. The chain links TRBV5-4 to TRBJ2-7, with TRBD1 matching over 9 bases. The CDR3 extends over 15 amino acids. J gave up 1 base and V 6 bases, and 8 bases lay outside the gene matches. Germline V gives CDR1 SGHNT, CDR2 YYREEE (reference sequence). Written as DNA, the CDR3 is TGTGCCAGCAAATTACAGGGGGCGGGGTCCTACGAGCAGTACTTC. Translation gives CASKLQGAGSYEQYF. The variable domain in full, completed from reference TRBV5-4 and TRBJ2-7, reads ETGVTQSPTHLIKTRGQQVTLRCSSQSGHNTVSWYQQALGQGPQFIFQYYREEENGRGNFPPRFSGLQFPNYSSELNVNALELDDSALYLCASKLQGAGSYEQYFGPGTRLTVT.

As regards this clone: One junction end disagrees with the germline gene, perhaps due to a read error. V and J are TRBV7-9 and TRBJ2-7, with a weak D call TRBD1 (8 bases). The CDR3 totals 14 residues. Germline lookup yields CDR1 SEHNR and CDR2 FQNEAQ (reference sequence). For the CDR3, the DNA is TGTGCCGGCAGCCATCAGGGGGCCTCGGGAGGGCAGTACTTC. Residues: CAGSHQGASGGQYF.

This clone was seen a handful of times. The chain is built from TRBV18 and TRBJ1-5; D is perhaps TRBD1 (6 bases). Germline lookup yields CDR1 KGHSH and CDR2 LQKENI. V gave up 4 bases and J gave up 0 bases, with 7 bases separating them. There are 14 residues in the CDR3. The DNA of the CDR3 is TGTGCCAGCTCACGGGACATTAGCAATCAGCCCCAGCATTTT. It specifies CASSRDISNQPQHF.

This clone was recorded only once. This chain joins TRBV6-5 and TRBJ2-2; perhaps D is TRBD1 or TRBD2 (5 bases each). V was clipped by 0 bases and J by 6 bases, with 11 bases between them. The CDR3 runs to 15 residues. Per the germline V gene, CDR1 is MNHEY and CDR2 is SVGAGI. CDR3 in DNA: TGTGCCAGCAGTTACTCCTCTAGAGGGGCCGGGGAGCTGTTTTTT. It specifies CASSYSSRGAGELFF.

The gene calls are TRBV5-1 and TRBJ1-4, with TRBD1 matching 9 bases. Per the germline V gene, CDR1 is SGHRS and CDR2 is YFSETQ. This CDR3 spans 15 amino acids. J gave up 14 bases and V 2 bases, and 13 bases lay outside the gene matches. This CDR3 is CASSFDRDRVGILFF. CDR3 nucleotide sequence: TGCGCCAGCAGCTTTGACCGGGACAGGGTTGGAATCCTGTTTTTT.

V and J are TRBV5-1 and TRBJ2-1; the D is unclear. Germline V gene lookup returns CDR1 SGHRS and CDR2 YFSETQ. Trimming took 4 bases from V and 9 from J, leaving 8 bases between them. CDR3 length equals 11 residues. The DNA of the CDR3 is TGCGCCAGCAGCCTCAAGGGTGAGCAGTTCTTC. This sequence encodes CASSLKGEQFF.

V and J are TRBV5-4 and TRBJ2-1, with D perhaps TRBD2 (5 bases). This CDR3 region has 15 residues. Trimming left V 2 bases short and J 0 bases short, with 9 bases between. Germline V lookup: CDR1 SGHNT, CDR2 YYREEE (reference sequence). The CDR3 loop is CASSFLGNSYNEQFF. For the CDR3, the DNA is TGTGCCAGCAGCTTCCTCGGGAACTCCTACAATGAGCAGTTCTTC. The whole variable domain, remainder taken from reference TRBV5-4 and TRBJ2-1, is ETGVTQSPTHLIKTRGQQVTLRCSSQSGHNTVSWYQQALGQGPQFIFQYYREEENGRGNFPPRFSGLQFPNYSSELNVNALELDDSALYLCASSFLGNSYNEQFFGPGTRLTVL.

This chain connects TRBV19 to TRBJ1-5; the D gene is possibly TRBD1 (6 bases). The CDR3 extends over 17 amino acids. The germline gives CDR1 LNHDA, CDR2 SQIVND (reference sequence). V was pared by 1 base and J by 0 bases, with 13 bases between. CDR3 nucleotides: TGTGCCAGTAGTATAGGCCGGACAGATTATAGCAATCAGCCCCAGCATTTT. Translation: CASSIGRTDYSNQPQHF. Supplemented by reference TRBV19 and TRBJ1-5, the full variable domain reads DGGITQSPKYLFRKEGQNVTLSCEQNLNHDAMYWYRQDPGQGLRLIYYSQIVNDFQKGDIAEGYSVSREKKESFPLTVTSAQKNPTAFYLCASSIGRTDYSNQPQHFGDGTRLSIL.

The chain joins TRBV6-5 to TRBJ2-7; D perhaps matches TRBD1 (5 bases). V was clipped by 6 bases and J by 3 bases, with 12 bases between them. This CDR3 spans 13 amino acids. Germline values: CDR1 MNHEY, CDR2 SVGAGI. The DNA of the CDR3 is TGTGCCAGCAGCCCCAGGACAAACTACGAGCAGTACTTC. It translates to CASSPRTNYEQYF.

The J gene is TRBJ1-1, the V gene TRBV13; no firm D call. Trimming cost V 3 bases and J 3 bases, with 8 bases left between them. Germline V gives CDR1 PRHDT, CDR2 FYEKMQ (reference sequence). The CDR3 runs 13 residues. The CDR3 loop reads CASSLERYTEAFF. The DNA for the CDR3 is TGTGCCAGCAGCTTGGAAAGGTACACTGAAGCTTTCTTT. The whole variable domain, remainder taken from reference TRBV13 and TRBJ1-1, is AAGVIQSPRHLIKEKRETATLKCYPIPRHDTVYWYQQGPGQDPQFLISFYEKMQSDKGSIPDRFSAQQFSDYHSELNMSSLELGDSALYFCASSLERYTEAFFGQGTRLTVV.

The chain links TRBV28 to TRBJ1-2, with 7 bases lining up with TRBD1. V was pared by 7 bases and J by 4 bases, with 6 bases of the junction left unmatched. The germline V gene encodes CDR1 MDHEN and CDR2 SYDVKM. The CDR3 has 13 residues. CDR3 protein: CASTSGQIYGYTF. DNA of the CDR3: TGTGCCAGCACCTCGGGACAGATCTATGGCTACACCTTC.

This clone has just one count. This chain uses TRBV7-9 with TRBJ2-5; TRBD1 agrees at 10 bases. J was trimmed by 1 base and V by 4 bases; bases with no gene match: 6. The germline CDR1 and CDR2 sequences are SEHNR and FQNEAQ (reference sequence). CDR3 length equals 16 residues. CDR3 amino acids: CASSSRRDRGQETQYF. CDR3 nucleotides: TGTGCCAGCAGCTCCCGCCGGGACAGGGGCCAAGAGACCCAGTACTTC.

This clone has just one count. The V gene is TRBV7-9, the J gene TRBJ2-1; TRBD1 matches at 10 bases. V lost 5 bases, J lost 4 bases, and 5 bases stayed unmatched. Germline-derived CDR1 and CDR2 are SEHNR and FQNEAQ (reference sequence). The CDR3 loop spans 15 amino acids. In nucleotides, the CDR3 is TGTGCCAGCAGCCCTGGACAGGGGGTGTACAATGAGCAGTTCTTC. Translating it yields CASSPGQGVYNEQFF.

This clone was recorded once. The chain recombines TRBV4-2 with TRBJ2-3; no clear D gene. Looked up from germline, CDR1 is LGHNA and CDR2 is YNFKEQ. The ends were cut back, 1 base at V and 6 bases at J, with 5 bases in the middle. The CDR3 totals 12 residues. The CDR3 is CASSQVEDTQYF. CDR3 DNA: TGTGCCAGCAGCCAAGTAGAGGATACGCAGTATTTT.

The chain employs TRBV5-1 and TRBJ2-7; D may be TRBD1 (5 bases). The CDR3 covers 16 residues. With 0 bases removed from V and 0 bases from J, the gap between germline ends came to 13 bases. Germline V gives CDR1 SGHRS, CDR2 YFSETQ. CDR3 DNA: TGCGCCAGCAGCTTGGCCGACAGACCCTCCTCCTACGAGCAGTACTTC. Translation gives CASSLADRPSSYEQYF.

The chain employs TRBV5-4 and TRBJ2-1; D possibly uses TRBD1 or TRBD2 (5 bases each). The CDR3 sequence is 16 residues long. CDR1 and CDR2 (germline): SGHNT, YYREEE (reference sequence). V was pared by 0 bases and J by 0 bases, with 10 bases between. The DNA of the CDR3 is TGTGCCAGCAGCTTGGGCGCAGGGAGCTCCTACAATGAGCAGTTCTTC. This codes for CASSLGAGSSYNEQFF.

The chain couples TRBV7-8 to TRBJ2-3; 9 nucleotides agree with TRBD2. With 3 bases clipped from V and 8 bases from J, the junction kept 15 bases outside the gene matches. The CDR3 contains 17 residues. Per the germline V gene, CDR1 is SGHVS and CDR2 is FQNEAQ. This CDR3 reads CASSFTSGRGGSPTQYF. CDR3 nucleotides: TGTGCCAGCAGCTTCACTAGCGGGCGAGGGGGGAGCCCTACGCAGTATTTT.

The V call is TRBV15, the J call TRBJ2-1; D is ambiguous. The V gene lost 1 base and the J gene lost 5 bases, with 9 bases spanning the gap. This CDR3 comprises 14 residues. Germline values: CDR1 LNHNV, CDR2 YYDKDF (reference sequence). As DNA, the CDR3 is TGTGCCACCAGCAGAGGAGGCGTCGACAATGAGCAGTTCTTC. Its translation is CATSRGGVDNEQFF.